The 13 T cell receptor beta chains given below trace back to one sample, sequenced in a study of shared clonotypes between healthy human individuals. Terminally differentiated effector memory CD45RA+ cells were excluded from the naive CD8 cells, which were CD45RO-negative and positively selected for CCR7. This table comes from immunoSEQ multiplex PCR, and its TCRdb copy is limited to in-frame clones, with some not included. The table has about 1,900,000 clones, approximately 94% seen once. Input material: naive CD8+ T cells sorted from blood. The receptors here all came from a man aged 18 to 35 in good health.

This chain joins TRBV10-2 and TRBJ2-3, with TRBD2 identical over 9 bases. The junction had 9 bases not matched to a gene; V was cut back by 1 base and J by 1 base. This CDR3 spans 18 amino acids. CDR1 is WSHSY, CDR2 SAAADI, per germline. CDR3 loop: CASSEYRIAGVGTDTQYF. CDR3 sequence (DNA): TGCGCCAGCAGTGAGTACAGGATAGCGGGAGTCGGCACAGATACGCAGTATTTT.

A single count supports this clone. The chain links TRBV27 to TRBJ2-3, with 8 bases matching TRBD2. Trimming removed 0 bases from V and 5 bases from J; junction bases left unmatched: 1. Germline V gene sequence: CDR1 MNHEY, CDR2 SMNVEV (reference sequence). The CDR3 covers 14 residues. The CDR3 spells CASSLSSGIDTQYF. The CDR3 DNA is TGTGCCAGCAGTTTATCTAGCGGGATAGATACGCAGTATTTT.

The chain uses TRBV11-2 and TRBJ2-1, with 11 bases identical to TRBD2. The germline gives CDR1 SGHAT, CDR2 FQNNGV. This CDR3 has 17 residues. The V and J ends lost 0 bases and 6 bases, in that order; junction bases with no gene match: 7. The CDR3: CASSLDFLAGGGNEQFF. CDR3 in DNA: TGTGCCAGCAGCTTAGATTTCCTAGCGGGAGGAGGCAATGAGCAGTTCTTC.

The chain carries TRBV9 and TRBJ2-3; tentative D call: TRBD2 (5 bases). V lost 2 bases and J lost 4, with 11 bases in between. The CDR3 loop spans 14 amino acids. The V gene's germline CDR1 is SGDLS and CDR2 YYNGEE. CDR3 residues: CASSVFGGADTQYF. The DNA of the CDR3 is TGTGCCAGCAGCGTCTTCGGAGGTGCAGATACGCAGTATTTT.

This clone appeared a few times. The CDR3 DNA reads TGTGCCAGCAGTCTTGACTTGGGGGGCTACGAGCAGTACTTC. Translating it yields CASSLDLGGYEQYF. V gene TRBV2 combines with J gene TRBJ2-7; tentatively, D is TRBD2 (6 bases). The CDR3 length is 14 residues. Germline V CDR1 and CDR2: SNHLY, FYNNEI. Trimming stripped 5 bases from V and 3 bases from J, with 14 bases between.

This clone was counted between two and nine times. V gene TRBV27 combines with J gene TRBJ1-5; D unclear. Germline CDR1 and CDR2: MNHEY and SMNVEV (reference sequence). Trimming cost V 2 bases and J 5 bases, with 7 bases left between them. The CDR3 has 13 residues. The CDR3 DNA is TGTGCCAGCAGTTTACTCGGGGATCAGCCCCAGCATTTT. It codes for CASSLLGDQPQHF.

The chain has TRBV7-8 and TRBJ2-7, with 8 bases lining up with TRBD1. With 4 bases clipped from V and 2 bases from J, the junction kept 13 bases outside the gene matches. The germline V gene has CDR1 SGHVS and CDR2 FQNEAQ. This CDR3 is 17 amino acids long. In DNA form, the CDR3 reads TGTGCCAGCAGCTCCGGGACAGGCCCCTTAGTCGCCTACGAGCAGTACTTC. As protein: CASSSGTGPLVAYEQYF.

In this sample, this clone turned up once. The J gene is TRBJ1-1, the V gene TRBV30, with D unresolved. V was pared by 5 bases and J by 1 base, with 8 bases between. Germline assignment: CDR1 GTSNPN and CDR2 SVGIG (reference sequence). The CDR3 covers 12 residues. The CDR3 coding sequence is TGTGCCTGGGCGGACGGGAACACTGAAGCTTTCTTT. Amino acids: CAWADGNTEAFF.

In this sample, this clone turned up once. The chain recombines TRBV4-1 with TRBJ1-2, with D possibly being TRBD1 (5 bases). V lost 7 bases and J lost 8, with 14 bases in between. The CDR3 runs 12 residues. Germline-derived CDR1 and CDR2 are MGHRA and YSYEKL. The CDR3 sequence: CASNWEGSGYTF. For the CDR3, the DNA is TGCGCCAGCAACTGGGAGGGGAGCGGCTACACCTTC.

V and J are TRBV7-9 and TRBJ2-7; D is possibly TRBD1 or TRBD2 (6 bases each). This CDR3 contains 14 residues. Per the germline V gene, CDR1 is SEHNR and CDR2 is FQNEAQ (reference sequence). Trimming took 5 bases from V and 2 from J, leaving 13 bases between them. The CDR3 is CASSTGGTTYEQYF. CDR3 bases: TGTGCCAGCAGCACCGGGGGCACCACCTACGAGCAGTACTTC. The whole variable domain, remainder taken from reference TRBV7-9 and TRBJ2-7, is DTGVSQNPRHKITKRGQNVTFRCDPISEHNRLYWYRQTLGQGPEFLTYFQNEAQLEKSRLLSDRFSAERPKGSFSTLEIQRTEQGDSAMYLCASSTGGTTYEQYFGPGTRLTVT.

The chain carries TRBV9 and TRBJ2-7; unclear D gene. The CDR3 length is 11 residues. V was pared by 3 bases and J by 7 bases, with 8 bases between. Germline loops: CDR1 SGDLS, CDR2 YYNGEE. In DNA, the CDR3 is TGTGCCAGCAGCGACCGTCGGGAGCAGTACTTC. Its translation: CASSDRREQYF.

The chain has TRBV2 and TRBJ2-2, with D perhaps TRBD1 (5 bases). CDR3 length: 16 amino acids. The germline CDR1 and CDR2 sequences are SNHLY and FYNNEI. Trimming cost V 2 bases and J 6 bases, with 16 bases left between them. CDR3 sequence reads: CASSELGEGIPGELFF. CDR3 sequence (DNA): TGTGCCAGCAGTGAACTAGGGGAAGGGATTCCCGGGGAGCTGTTTTTT.

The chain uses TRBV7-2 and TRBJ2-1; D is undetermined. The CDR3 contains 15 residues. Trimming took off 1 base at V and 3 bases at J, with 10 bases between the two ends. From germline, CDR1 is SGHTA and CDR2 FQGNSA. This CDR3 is CASSLEGSLYNEQFF. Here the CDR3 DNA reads TGTGCCAGCAGCTTAGAGGGTAGCCTCTACAATGAGCAGTTCTTC.